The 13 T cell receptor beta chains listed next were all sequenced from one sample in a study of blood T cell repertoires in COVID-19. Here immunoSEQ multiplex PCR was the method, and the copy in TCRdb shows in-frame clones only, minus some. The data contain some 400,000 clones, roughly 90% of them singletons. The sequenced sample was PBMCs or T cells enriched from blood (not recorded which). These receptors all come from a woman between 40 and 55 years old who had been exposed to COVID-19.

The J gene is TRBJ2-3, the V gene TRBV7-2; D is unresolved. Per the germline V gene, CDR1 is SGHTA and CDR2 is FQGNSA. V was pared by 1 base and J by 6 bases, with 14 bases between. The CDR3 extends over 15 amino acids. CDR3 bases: TGTGCCAGCAGCTTAGGTCTGGCGGCCTGGGATACGCAGTATTTT. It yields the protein CASSLGLAAWDTQYF.

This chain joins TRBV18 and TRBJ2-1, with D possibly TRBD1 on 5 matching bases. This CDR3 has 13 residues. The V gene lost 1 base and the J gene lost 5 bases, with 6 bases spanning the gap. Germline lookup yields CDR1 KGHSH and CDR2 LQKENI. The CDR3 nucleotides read TGTGCCAGCTCACCACGACAGAACAATGAGCAGTTCTTC. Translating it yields CASSPRQNNEQFF. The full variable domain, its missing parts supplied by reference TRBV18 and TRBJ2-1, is NAGVMQNPRHLVRRRGQEARLRCSPMKGHSHVYWYRQLPEEGLKFMVYLQKENIIDESGMPKERFSAEFPKEGPSILRIQQVVRGDSAAYFCASSPRQNNEQFFGPGTRLTVL.

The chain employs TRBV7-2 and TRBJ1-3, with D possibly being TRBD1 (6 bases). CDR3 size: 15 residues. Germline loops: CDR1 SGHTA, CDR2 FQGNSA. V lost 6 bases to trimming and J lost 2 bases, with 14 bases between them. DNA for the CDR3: TGTGCCAGCAGTGGACAGCTGGGAGCTGGAAACACCATATATTTT. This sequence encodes CASSGQLGAGNTIYF.

CDR3 loop: CASSPLRPTNTEAFF. The CDR3 DNA is TGTGCCAGCTCACCACTGAGGCCTACGAACACTGAAGCTTTCTTT. The chain joins TRBV18 to TRBJ1-1, with D uncertain. In germline, CDR1 is KGHSH, CDR2 LQKENI. V lost 1 base and J 1 base, leaving 10 bases between the germline ends. CDR3 length: 15 amino acids. Using reference TRBV18 and TRBJ1-1 for the parts outside the CDR3, the full variable domain is NAGVMQNPRHLVRRRGQEARLRCSPMKGHSHVYWYRQLPEEGLKFMVYLQKENIIDESGMPKERFSAEFPKEGPSILRIQQVVRGDSAAYFCASSPLRPTNTEAFFGQGTRLTVV.

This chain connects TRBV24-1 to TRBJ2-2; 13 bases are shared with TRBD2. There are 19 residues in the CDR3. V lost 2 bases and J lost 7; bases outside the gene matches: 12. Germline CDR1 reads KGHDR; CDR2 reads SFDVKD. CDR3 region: CATSDSTSGRSYTHGELFF. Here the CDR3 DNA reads TGTGCCACCAGTGATTCGACTAGCGGGAGGTCCTACACTCACGGGGAGCTGTTTTTT.

The CDR3 is CASSGVGGVYGYTF. DNA for the CDR3: TGTGCCAGCAGTGGGGTCGGTGGAGTCTATGGCTACACCTTC. The chain is built from TRBV25-1 and TRBJ1-2; D ambiguous. This CDR3 has 14 amino acids. Looked up from germline, CDR1 is MGHDK and CDR2 is SYGVNS. V lost 4 bases to trimming and J lost 4 bases, with 13 bases between them.

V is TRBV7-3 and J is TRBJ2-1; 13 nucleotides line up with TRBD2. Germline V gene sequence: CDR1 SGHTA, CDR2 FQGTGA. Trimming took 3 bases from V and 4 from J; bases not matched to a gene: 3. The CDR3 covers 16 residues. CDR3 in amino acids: CASSLLGLAGYNEQFF. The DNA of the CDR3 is TGTGCCAGCAGCTTGTTGGGACTAGCGGGATACAATGAGCAGTTCTTC.

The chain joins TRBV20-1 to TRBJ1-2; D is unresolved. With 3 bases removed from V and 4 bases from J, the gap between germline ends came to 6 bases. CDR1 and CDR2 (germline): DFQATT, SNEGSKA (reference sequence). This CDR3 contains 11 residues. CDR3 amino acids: CSARRSYGYTF. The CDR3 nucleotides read TGCAGTGCTAGGCGCTCCTATGGCTACACCTTC.

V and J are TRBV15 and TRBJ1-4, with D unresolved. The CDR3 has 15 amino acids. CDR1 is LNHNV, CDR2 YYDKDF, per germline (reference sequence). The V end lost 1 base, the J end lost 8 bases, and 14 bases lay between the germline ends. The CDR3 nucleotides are TGTGCCACCAGCAGAGTGTTCCAACGCGGGGAAAAACTGTTTTTT. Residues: CATSRVFQRGEKLFF.

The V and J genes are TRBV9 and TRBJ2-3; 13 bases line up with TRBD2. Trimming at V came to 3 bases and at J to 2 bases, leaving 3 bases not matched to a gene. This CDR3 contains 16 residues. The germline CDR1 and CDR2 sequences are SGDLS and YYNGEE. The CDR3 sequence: CASSEGLAGHTDTQYF. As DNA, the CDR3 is TGTGCCAGCAGCGAGGGACTAGCGGGACACACAGATACGCAGTATTTT. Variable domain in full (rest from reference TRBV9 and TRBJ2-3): DSGVTQTPKHLITATGQRVTLRCSPRSGDLSVYWYQQSLDQGLQFLIQYYNGEERAKGNILERFSAQQFPDLHSELNLSSLELGDSALYFCASSEGLAGHTDTQYFGPGTRLTVL.

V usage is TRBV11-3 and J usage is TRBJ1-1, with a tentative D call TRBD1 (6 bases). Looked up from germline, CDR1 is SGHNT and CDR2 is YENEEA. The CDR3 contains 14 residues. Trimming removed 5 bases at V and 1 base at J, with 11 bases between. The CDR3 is CASSKGHPNTEAFF. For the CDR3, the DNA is TGTGCCAGCAGCAAGGGACACCCGAACACTGAAGCTTTCTTT.

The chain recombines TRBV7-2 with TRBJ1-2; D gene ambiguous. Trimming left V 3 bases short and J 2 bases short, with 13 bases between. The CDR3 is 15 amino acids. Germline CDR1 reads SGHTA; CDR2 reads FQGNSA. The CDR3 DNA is TGTGCCAGCAGCTTCTCCGGCGGAAGCAACTATGGCTACACCTTC. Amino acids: CASSFSGGSNYGYTF. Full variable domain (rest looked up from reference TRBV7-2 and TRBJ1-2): GAGVSQSPSNKVTEKGKDVELRCDPISGHTALYWYRQSLGQGLEFLIYFQGNSAPDKSGLPSDRFSAERTGGSVSTLTIQRTQQEDSAVYLCASSFSGGSNYGYTFGSGTRLTVV.

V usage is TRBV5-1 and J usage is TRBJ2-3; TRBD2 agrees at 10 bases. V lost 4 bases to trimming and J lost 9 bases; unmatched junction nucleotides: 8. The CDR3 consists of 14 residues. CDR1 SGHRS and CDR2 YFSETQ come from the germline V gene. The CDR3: CASSPGTSAFTQYF. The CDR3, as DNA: TGCGCCAGCAGCCCGGGGACTAGCGCCTTCACGCAGTATTTT. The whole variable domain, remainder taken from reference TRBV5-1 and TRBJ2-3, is KAGVTQTPRYLIKTRGQQVTLSCSPISGHRSVSWYQQTPGQGLQFLFEYFSETQRNKGNFPGRFSGRQFSNSRSEMNVSTLELGDSALYLCASSPGTSAFTQYFGPGTRLTVL.